This T cell receptor beta chain was observed in a study of PD-L1 blockade in urothelial cancer (dated by TCRdb to 2016 to 2017). General notes on the study: Every patient began therapy around 2014 and was given atezolizumab 1,200 mg intravenously every 3 weeks. Twenty-nine patients had pretreatment blood TCR-seq, approximately 24 had at least one posttreatment blood collection, and approximately 24 had tumor TCR-seq. Blood samples yielded a median of approximately 150,000 T cells and tens of thousands of unique TCRs, with median clonality approximately 0.08. Durable clinical benefit was achieved by nine patients and was not achieved by 20 patients. Blood samples were analyzed at 3 weeks after treatment start (second dose) and at 6 weeks after treatment start. In the same patients who had TCR sequencing, pretreatment tumors also underwent whole exome sequencing and RNA sequencing. The study was an exploratory multi-omic analysis of somatic, immune and clinical correlates of response to PD-L1 blockade with atezolizumab in urothelial cancer. About 85% of the 29 patients were males with bladder-origin urothelial cancer, and about 60% of the 29 reported a prior smoking history. Patients had an ECOG performance status of 0 or 1 and had received between 0 and 3 prior chemotherapy regimens. Pretreatment tumor samples, along with matched peripheral blood serially collected before and after atezolizumab treatment, were subjected to TCR sequencing. Durable clinical benefit was defined as progression-free survival longer than 6 months, and TCR features were also tested against progression-free and overall survival.

Per the publication, the time point label means: peripheral blood 6 weeks after treatment start. The cohort included about 29 patients with locally advanced or metastatic urothelial carcinoma who were treated at Memorial Sloan Kettering on a trial protocol. Peripheral blood mononuclear cells were collected pretreatment and during treatment, at between 1 and 8 total time points per patient. The Qiagen DNeasy Blood extraction kit was used to purify genomic DNA from total PBMCs and from tumor samples. PBMCs were collected pretreatment and during treatment and were isolated and stored as previously described. Points on this clone: It lacks a known antigen. One base away there is no much larger clone; base qualities are not given.

What the research found in general, with its limitations: At 3 weeks after the start of treatment, tumor-associated TCR clones in peripheral blood had expanded more in patients with durable benefit (n ≈ 20, p = 0.022). Small sample size (n ≈ 29) and many exploratory analyses mean the results are intended to be hypothesis-generating. Improved progression-free and overall survival was associated with having pretreatment peripheral blood TCR clonality below the median.

Synthetic TCR analog templates were spiked into each PCR to estimate absolute template abundance from read counts. TCRbeta CDR3 regions were amplified from genomic DNA with bias-controlled V and J gene primers using the immunoSEQ assay. Sequencing of rearranged TCRbeta segments was performed at approximately 20X coverage. The paper's data handling went like this. Sequencing errors were corrected by clustering, and CDR3s were annotated against IMGT so that V, D and J genes could be assigned. Out-of-frame and stop-codon sequences were excluded, and only productive TCRbeta rearrangements were used in downstream analyses. To compute clonality, Shannon entropy was normalized by the log of the number of unique productive sequences and then subtracted from one. Clones differing between time points or between blood and tumor were identified by Fisher's exact test with Benjamini-Hochberg correction at adjusted p below 0.01. The clones in this table, taken by TCRdb from immuneACCESS, are in-frame only. Not every clone is retained; where verified, under half of the shortfall comes from an unresolved V gene, and the cause of the rest is unknown. The V and J calls and clone size were taken over from that table, and D and trimming were inferred from the DNA. In this sample the table shows around 38,000 clones, approximately 86% of which occur a single time. The biggest ten clones account for roughly a quarter of the sample.

The sample was PBMCs, taken around atezolizumab (anti-PD-L1) treatment. The TCR comes from a man in his 60s with urothelial cancer.

The nucleotide sequence reads TGTGCCAGCAGTTATAAACACAGGAATTCACCCCTCCACTTT. Translated, it gives CASSYKHRNSPLHF. This chain joins TRBV6-5 to TRBJ1-6; matching of 5 bases hints at TRBD1 as the D gene. From a lookup of the germline V gene, CDR1 and CDR2 are MNHEY and SVGAGI. The junction carries 10 bases between V and J, which are trimmed by 3 bases and 7 bases respectively. The CDR3 contains 14 residues, cysteine and phenylalanine counted. The CDR3 DNA has 42 bases and is translated from base 1.